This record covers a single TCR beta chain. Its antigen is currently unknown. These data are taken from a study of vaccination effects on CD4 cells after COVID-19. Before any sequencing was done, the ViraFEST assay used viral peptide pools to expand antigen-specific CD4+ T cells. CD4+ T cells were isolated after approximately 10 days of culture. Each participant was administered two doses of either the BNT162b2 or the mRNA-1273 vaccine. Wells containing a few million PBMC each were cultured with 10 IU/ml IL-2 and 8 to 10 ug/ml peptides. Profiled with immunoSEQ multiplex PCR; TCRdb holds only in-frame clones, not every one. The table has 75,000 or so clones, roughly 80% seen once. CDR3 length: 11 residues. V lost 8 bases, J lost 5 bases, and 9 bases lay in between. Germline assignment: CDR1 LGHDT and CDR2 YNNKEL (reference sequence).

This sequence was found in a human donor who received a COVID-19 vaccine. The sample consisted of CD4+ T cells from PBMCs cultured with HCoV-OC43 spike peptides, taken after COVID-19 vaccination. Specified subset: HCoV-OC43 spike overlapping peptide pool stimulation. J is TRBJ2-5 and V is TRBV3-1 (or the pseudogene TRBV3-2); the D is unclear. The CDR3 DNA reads TGTGCCAGCGGTACAACTGAGACCCAGTACTTC. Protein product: CASGTTETQYF.